This TCR beta chain came from a study of blood T cell repertoires in COVID-19. Turning to the study itself: Material from acute and convalescent COVID-19 was sourced from the United States, Italy and Spain.

As originally analysed: Estimation of nucleated cell counts relied on the amplification of reference gene primers. The assay was immunoSEQ multiplex PCR, and TCRdb's table has in-frame clones only and misses some. V and J calls and clone size come straight from that table; D and trimming were deduced from the DNA. The table includes fewer than 350,000 clones, around 85% detected once. V lost 5 bases and J 7 bases, leaving 6 bases between the germline ends. From germline, CDR1 is MNHEY and CDR2 SVGEGT. The CDR3 consists of 11 residues. Two consecutive negative NP/OP PCR tests, clearance, or resolved symptoms defined Cohort 3 recovery.

The sequenced sample was PBMCs or T cells enriched from blood (not recorded which). The TCR comes from a woman aged 40 to 50 who had recovered from COVID-19. The chain uses TRBV6-2 or TRBV6-3 and TRBJ2-1, with D hard to call. CDR3 sequence (DNA): TGTGCCAGCAGTCAGAGGAATGAGCAGTTCTTC. Amino acids: CASSQRNEQFF.